The clone carrying this TCR beta chain has a handful of counts. Antigen specificity is unknown. This entry belongs to a study of T cell responses to AZD1222 COVID-19 vaccine. Study-wide points: Within unmutated variant regions lay the reported targets of nearly half of spike-specific TCRs. Possibly, clonal diversity was underestimated; donors were largely white British and included more females. Spike-specific TCR breadth and depth both grew after two AZD1222 doses.

Germline-derived CDR1 and CDR2 are SEHNR and FQNEAQ (reference sequence). V lost 3 bases, J lost 4 bases, and 13 bases lay in between. CDR3 length: 14 amino acids. Data came from immunoSEQ multiplex PCR; TCRdb stores just in-frame clones and leaves some out. The sample yields 120,000 or so clones, 85% to 90% seen once. This clonotype was sampled from an adult who received the AZD1222 COVID-19 vaccine. Here the sequenced sample was peripheral blood, taken 28 days after the second AZD1222 dose. The V gene is TRBV7-9, the J gene TRBJ2-7, with D perhaps matching TRBD1 or TRBD2 (6 bases each). The CDR3 is CASSFTGAGYEQYF. CDR3 sequence (DNA): TGTGCCAGCAGCTTCACGGGGGCGGGATACGAGCAGTACTTC.